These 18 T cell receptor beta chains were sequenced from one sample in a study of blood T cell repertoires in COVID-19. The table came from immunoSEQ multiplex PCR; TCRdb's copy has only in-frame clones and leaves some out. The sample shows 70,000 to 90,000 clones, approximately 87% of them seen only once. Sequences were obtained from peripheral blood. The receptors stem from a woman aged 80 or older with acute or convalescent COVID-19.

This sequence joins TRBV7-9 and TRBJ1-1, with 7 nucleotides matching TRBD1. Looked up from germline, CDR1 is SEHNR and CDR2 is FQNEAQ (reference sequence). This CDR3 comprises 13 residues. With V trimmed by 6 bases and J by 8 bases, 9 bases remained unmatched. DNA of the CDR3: TGTGCCAGCAGTCTACCCCAGGACAGGGAAGCTTTCTTT. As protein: CASSLPQDREAFF.

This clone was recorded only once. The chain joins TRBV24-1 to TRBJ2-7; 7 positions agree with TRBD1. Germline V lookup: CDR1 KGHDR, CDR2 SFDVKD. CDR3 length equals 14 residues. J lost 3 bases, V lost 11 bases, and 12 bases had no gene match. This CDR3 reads CARTNRDSIYEQYF. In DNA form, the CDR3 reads TGTGCCAGAACTAACCGGGACAGCATCTACGAGCAGTACTTC.

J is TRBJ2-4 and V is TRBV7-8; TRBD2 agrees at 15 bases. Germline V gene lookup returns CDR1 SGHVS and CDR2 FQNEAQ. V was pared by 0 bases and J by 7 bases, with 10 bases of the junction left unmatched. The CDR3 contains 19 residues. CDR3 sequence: CASSLAGTSGRRVGNIQYF. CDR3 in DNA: TGTGCCAGCAGCTTAGCCGGGACTAGCGGGAGGAGGGTCGGGAACATTCAGTACTTC.

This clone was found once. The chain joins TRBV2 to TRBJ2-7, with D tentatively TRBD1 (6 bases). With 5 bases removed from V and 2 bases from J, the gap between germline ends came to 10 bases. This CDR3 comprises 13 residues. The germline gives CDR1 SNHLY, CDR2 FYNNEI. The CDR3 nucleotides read TGTGCCAGCAGTCGGACAGTGCCCTACGAGCAGTACTTC. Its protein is CASSRTVPYEQYF.

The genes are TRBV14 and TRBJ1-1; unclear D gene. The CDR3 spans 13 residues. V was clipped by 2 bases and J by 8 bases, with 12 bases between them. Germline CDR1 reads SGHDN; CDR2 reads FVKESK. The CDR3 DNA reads TGTGCCAGCAGCCAATTCGAGGGCGGCGAAGCTTTCTTT. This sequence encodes CASSQFEGGEAFF.

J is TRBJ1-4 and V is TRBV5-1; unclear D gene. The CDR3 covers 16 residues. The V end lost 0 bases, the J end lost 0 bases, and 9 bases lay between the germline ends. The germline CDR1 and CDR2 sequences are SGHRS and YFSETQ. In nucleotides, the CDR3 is TGCGCCAGCAGCTTGGCCGGGGTGGCAACTAATGAAAAACTGTTTTTT. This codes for CASSLAGVATNEKLFF.

The CDR3 protein is CASSFTGNTEAFF. CDR3 sequence (DNA): TGTGCCAGCAGCTTTACAGGGAACACTGAAGCTTTCTTT. The chain is built from TRBV11-3 and TRBJ1-1; tentative D call: TRBD1 (5 bases). This CDR3 spans 13 amino acids. The V gene lost 3 bases and the J gene lost 1 base, with 6 bases spanning the gap. Germline-derived CDR1 and CDR2 are SGHNT and YENEEA.

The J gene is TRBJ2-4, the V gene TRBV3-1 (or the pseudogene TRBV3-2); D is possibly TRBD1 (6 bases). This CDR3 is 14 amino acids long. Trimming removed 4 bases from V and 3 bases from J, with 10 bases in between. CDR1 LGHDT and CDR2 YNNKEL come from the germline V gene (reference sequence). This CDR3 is CASSLRGGKNIQYF. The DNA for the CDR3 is TGTGCCAGCAGCCTCAGGGGTGGCAAAAACATTCAGTACTTC.

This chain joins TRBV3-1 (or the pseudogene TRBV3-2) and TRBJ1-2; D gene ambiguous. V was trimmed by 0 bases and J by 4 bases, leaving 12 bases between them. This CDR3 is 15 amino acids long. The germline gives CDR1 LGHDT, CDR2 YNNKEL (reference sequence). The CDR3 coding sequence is TGTGCCAGCAGCCAAGATCATCGGGGAGCCTATGGCTACACCTTC. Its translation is CASSQDHRGAYGYTF.

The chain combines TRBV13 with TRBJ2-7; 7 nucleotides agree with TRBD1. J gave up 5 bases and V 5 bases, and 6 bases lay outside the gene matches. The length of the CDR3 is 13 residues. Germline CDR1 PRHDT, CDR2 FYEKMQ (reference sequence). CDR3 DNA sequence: TGTGCCAGCAGCCCGACAGGGATTCACGAGCAGTACTTC. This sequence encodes CASSPTGIHEQYF.

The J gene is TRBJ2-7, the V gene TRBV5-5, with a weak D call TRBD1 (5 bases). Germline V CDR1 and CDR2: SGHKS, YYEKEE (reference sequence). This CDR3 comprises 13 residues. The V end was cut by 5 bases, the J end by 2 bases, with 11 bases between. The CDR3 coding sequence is TGTGCCAGCAGTCTCGCAGGGACCTACGAGCAGTACTTC. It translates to CASSLAGTYEQYF.

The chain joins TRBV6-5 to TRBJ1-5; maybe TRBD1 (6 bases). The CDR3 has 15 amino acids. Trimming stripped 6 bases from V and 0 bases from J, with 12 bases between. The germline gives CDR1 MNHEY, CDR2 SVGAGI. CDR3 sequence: CASSRTVTSNQPQHF. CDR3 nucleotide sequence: TGTGCCAGCAGCCGGACAGTAACTAGCAATCAGCCCCAGCATTTT.

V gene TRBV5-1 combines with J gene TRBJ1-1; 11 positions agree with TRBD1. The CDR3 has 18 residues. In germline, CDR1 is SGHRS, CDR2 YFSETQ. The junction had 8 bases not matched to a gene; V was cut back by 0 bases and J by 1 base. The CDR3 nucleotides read TGCGCCAGCAGCTTGGCCGGAGGACAGGGGGCTACGAACACTGAAGCTTTCTTT. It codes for CASSLAGGQGATNTEAFF. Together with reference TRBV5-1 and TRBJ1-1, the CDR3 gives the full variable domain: KAGVTQTPRYLIKTRGQQVTLSCSPISGHRSVSWYQQTPGQGLQFLFEYFSETQRNKGNFPGRFSGRQFSNSRSEMNVSTLELGDSALYLCASSLAGGQGATNTEAFFGQGTRLTVV.

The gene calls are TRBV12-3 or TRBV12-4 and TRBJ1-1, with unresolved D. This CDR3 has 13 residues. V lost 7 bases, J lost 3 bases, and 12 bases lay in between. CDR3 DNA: TGTGCCAGCACCCAGAGCCGGGACACTGAAGCTTTCTTT. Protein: CASTQSRDTEAFF.

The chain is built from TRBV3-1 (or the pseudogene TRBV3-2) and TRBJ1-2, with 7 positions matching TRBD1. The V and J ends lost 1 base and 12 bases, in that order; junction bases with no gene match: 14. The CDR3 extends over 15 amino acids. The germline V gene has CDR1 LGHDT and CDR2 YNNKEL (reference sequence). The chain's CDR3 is CASSQAGQLGLGNTF. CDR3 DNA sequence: TGTGCCAGCAGCCAAGCGGGACAGCTCGGCCTGGGGAACACCTTC.

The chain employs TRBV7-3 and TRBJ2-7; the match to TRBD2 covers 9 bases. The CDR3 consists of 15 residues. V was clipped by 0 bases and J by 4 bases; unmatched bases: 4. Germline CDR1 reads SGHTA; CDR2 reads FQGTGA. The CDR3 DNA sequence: TGTGCCAGCAGCTTAACTAGCGGGAGTCAGTACGAGCAGTACTTC. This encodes CASSLTSGSQYEQYF.

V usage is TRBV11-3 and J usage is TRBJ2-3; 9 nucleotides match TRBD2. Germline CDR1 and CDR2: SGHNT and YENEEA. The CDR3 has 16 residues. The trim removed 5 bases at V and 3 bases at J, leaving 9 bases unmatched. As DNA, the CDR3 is TGTGCCAGCAGCATTAGCGGGAGCGCCCTGACAGATACGCAGTATTTT. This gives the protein CASSISGSALTDTQYF.

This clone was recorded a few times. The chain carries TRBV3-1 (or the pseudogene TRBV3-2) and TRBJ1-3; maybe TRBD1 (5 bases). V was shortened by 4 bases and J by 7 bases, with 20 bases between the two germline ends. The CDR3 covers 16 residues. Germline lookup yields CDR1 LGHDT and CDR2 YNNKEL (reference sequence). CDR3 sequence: CASSPQDTFRGNTIYF. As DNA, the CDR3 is TGTGCCAGCAGCCCACAAGACACATTTCGGGGGAACACCATATATTTT.